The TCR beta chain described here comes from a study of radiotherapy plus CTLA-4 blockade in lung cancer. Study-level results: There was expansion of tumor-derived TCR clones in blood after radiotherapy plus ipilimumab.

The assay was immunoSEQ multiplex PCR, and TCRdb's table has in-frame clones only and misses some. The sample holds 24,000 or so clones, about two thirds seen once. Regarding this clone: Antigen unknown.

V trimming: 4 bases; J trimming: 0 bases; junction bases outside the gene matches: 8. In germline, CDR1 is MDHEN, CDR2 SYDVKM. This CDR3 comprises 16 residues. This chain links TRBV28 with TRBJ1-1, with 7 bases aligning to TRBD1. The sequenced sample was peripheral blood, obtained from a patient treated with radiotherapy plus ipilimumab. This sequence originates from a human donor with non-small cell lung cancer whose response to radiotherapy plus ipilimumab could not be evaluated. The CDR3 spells CASSSGWTGLNTEAFF. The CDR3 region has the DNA TGTGCCAGCAGTTCCGGATGGACAGGCTTGAACACTGAAGCTTTCTTT.